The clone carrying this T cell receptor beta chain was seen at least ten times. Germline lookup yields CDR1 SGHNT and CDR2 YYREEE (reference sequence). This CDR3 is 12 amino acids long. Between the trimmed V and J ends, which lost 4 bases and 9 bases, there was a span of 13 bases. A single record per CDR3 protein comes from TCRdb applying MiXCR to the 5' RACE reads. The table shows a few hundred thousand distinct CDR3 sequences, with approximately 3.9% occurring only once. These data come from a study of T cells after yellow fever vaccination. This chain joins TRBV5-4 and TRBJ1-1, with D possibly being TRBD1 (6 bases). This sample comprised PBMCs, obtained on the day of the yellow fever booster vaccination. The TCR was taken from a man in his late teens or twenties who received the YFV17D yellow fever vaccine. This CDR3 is CASSPGQNKAFF. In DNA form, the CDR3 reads TGTGCCAGCAGCCCTGGACAGAATAAAGCTTTCTTT.